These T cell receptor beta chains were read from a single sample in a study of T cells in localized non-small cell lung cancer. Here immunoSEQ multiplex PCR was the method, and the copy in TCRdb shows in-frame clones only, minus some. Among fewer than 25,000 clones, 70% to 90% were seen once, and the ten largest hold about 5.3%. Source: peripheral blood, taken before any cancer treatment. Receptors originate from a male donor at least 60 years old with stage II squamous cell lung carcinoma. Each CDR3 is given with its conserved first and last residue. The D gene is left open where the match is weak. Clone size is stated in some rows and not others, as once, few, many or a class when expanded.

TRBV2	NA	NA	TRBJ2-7	TGTGCCAGCACCAGGGCCCAAGTATACGAGCAGTACTTC	CASTRAQVYEQYF
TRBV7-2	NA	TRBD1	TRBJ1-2	TGTGCCAGCAGCTTAGCCGGGACAGGGCATGATGGCTACACCTTC	CASSLAGTGHDGYTF
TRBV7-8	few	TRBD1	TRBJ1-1	TGTGCCAGCAGACAGGGGACAGGGGATATCACTGAAGCTTTCTTT	CASRQGTGDITEAFF
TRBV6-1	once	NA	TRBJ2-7	TGTGCCAGCAGTGAAGAAGGAGACCGTTCAGGGACGATCCGCTCCTACGAGCAGTACTTC	CASSEEGDRSGTIRSYEQYF
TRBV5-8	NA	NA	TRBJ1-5	TGTGCCAGCAGCTTGTACGATCAGCCCCAGCATTTT	CASSLYDQPQHF
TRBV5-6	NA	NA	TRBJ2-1	TGTGCCAGCAGCTTGGTGGGGCAGCTCAATGAGCAGTTCTTC	CASSLVGQLNEQFF
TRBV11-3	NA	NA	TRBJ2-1	TGTGCCAGCAGCTTGGGCCCAGGCTCCTACAATGAGCAGTTCTTC	CASSLGPGSYNEQFF
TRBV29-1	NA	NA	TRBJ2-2	TGCAGCGTGATGGGGGGGCGGGACTACGACACCGGGGAGCTGTTTTTT	CSVMGGRDYDTGELFF
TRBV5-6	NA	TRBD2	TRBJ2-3	TGTGCCAGCAGCTTTGGACTAGCGGGGGCAGATACGCAGTATTTT	CASSFGLAGADTQYF
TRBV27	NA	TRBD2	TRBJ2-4	TGTGCCAGTGGGGGGACGCGGGAGATTCAGTACTTC	CASGGTREIQYF
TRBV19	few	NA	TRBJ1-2	TGTGCCAGTAGTGGAGGCAGGACTAACTATGGCTACACCTTC	CASSGGRTNYGYTF
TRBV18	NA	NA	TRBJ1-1	TGTGCCAGCTCAGACAATACGCTGAACACTGAAGCTTTCTTT	CASSDNTLNTEAFF
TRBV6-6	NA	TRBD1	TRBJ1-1	TGTGCCGCCTCACAGGGGCAAATGAACACTGAAGCTTTCTTT	CAASQGQMNTEAFF
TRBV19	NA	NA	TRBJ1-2	TGTGCCAGTAGTAGATCGGAAAGTTATGGCTACACCTTC	CASSRSESYGYTF
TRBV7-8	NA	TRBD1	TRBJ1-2	TGTGCCAGCAGCCTGGTCGGTGGGAGGGGGCAATCTGGCTACACCTTC	CASSLVGGRGQSGYTF
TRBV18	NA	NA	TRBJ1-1	TGTGCCAGCTCACCAAGGAGGGCAGAGAACACTGAAGCTTTCTTT	CASSPRRAENTEAFF
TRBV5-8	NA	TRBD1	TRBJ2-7	TGTGCCAGCAGCTCCCGGACAGGGCTGGGCTCCTACGAGCAGTACTTC	CASSSRTGLGSYEQYF
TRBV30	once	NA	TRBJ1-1	TGTGCCTGGACGGGGGCCTTGAACACTGAAGCTTTCTTT	CAWTGALNTEAFF
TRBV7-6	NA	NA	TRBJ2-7	TGTGCCAGCAGCTTAGCGATAAGGGGCCAAATCTCCTACGAGCAGTACTTC	CASSLAIRGQISYEQYF
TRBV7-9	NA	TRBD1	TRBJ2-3	TGTGCCAGCAGCTTATTGGAGACAGGGAGCACAGATACGCAGTATTTT	CASSLLETGSTDTQYF
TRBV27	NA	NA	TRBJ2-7	TGTGCCAGCAGTTCGATAGGGCGGCAGTACTTC	CASSSIGRQYF
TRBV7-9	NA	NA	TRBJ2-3	TGTGCCAGCAGCCCTCAACCCCAGGGATTAGATACGCAGTATTTT	CASSPQPQGLDTQYF
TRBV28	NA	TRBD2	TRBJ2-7	TGTGCCAGCAGACTGACTAGCGGGAGGATCTACGAGCAGTACTTC	CASRLTSGRIYEQYF
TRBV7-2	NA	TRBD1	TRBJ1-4	TGTGCCAGCAGCTTAAATACAGGGGGCTGGTGGGATGAAAAACTGTTTTTT	CASSLNTGGWWDEKLFF
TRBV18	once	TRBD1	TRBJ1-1	TGTGCCAGCTCGGACCAGGGACAGCTGAACACTGAAGCTTTCTTT	CASSDQGQLNTEAFF
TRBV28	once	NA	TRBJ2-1	TGTGCCAGCAGTCCGACTAGTCGATCCTACAATGAGCAGTTCTTC	CASSPTSRSYNEQFF
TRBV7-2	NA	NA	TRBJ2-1	TGTGCCAGCAGCTTCGGCCCTAGCTCCTACAATGAGCAGTTCTTC	CASSFGPSSYNEQFF
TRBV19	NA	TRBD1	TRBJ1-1	TGTGCCAGAAGGGTCCTCTGGACAGGCCTCACGGCCGAAGCTTTCTTT	CARRVLWTGLTAEAFF
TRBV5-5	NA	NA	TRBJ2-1	TGTGCCAGCAGCTTGGTCATCAGGGTTGAGCAGTTCTTC	CASSLVIRVEQFF
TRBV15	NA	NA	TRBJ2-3	TGTGCCACCAGCGGAGACGCGGGACGGAGCACAGATACGCAGTATTTT	CATSGDAGRSTDTQYF
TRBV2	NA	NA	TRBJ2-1	TGTGCCAGCAGTGAAGCGCTGACCGGTGAGCAGTTCTTC	CASSEALTGEQFF
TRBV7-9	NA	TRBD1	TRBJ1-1	TGTGCCAGCAGCCCGTTGACAGGGCGGAACACTGAAGCTTTCTTT	CASSPLTGRNTEAFF
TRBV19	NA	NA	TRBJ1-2	TGTGCCAGTAGGGACCGGGACAACTCTAACTATGGCTACACCTTC	CASRDRDNSNYGYTF
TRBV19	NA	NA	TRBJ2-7	TGTGCCAGTAGTATGATGAGGGCCTCCGAGCAGTACTTC	CASSMMRASEQYF
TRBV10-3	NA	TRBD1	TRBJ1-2	TGTGCCATCAGCTCAGGGGGCGGGGACGGCTACACCTTC	CAISSGGGDGYTF
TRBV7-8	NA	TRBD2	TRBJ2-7	TGTGCCAGCAGTTCTGGGACTAGCCTCGCCTACGAGCAGTACTTC	CASSSGTSLAYEQYF
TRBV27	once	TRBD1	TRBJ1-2	TGTGCCAGTAGTCCTTATACAGGGGAGGATGGCTACACCTTC	CASSPYTGEDGYTF
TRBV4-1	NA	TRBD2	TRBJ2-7	TGCGCCAGCAGCCTCGGGACTAGCGTAAACGAGCAGTACTTC	CASSLGTSVNEQYF
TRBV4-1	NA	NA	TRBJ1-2	TGCGCCAGCAGCCAAGATTTAATAGCGAACTATGGCTACACCTTC	CASSQDLIANYGYTF
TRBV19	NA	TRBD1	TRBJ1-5	TGTGCCAGTAGTCCGCCCGGGACAGGGTATCAGCCCCAGCATTTT	CASSPPGTGYQPQHF
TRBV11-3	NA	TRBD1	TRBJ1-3	TGTGCCAGCAGCCCTGGACAGGGACCTGGAAACACCATATATTTT	CASSPGQGPGNTIYF
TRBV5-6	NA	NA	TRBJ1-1	TGTGCCAGCAGCTCCACTAGGACACCGAACACTGAAGCTTTCTTT	CASSSTRTPNTEAFF
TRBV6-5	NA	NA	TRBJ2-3	TGTGCCAGCAGTTACGGTCTTAGCACAGATACGCAGTATTTT	CASSYGLSTDTQYF
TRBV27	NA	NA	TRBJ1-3	TGTGCCAGCAGCCCTAGACGGGACACACGCTCTGGAAACACCATATATTTT	CASSPRRDTRSGNTIYF
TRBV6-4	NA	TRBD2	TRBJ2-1	TGTGCCAGCAGTGAACTAGCGGGAGGGCCGAATGAGCAGTTCTTC	CASSELAGGPNEQFF
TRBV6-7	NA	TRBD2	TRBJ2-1	TGTGCCAGCAGTTACCACCCGGGACTAGCGGGGGGGCCTGTCCGCAATGAGCAGTTCTTC	CASSYHPGLAGGPVRNEQFF
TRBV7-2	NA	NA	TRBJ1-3	TGTGCCAGCAGCTTAGGGACAGACAGCTCTGGAAACACCATATATTTT	CASSLGTDSSGNTIYF
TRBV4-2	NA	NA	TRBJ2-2	TGTGCCAGCAGCGTGCGGGGAGGGGGTAACACCGGGGAGCTGTTTTTT	CASSVRGGGNTGELFF
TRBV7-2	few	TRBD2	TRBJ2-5	TGTGCCAGCAGCTGGGGGACTAGCGGCCCATCTCAAGAGACCCAGTACTTC	CASSWGTSGPSQETQYF
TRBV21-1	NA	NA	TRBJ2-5	TGTGCCAGCAGCAAACCCAGGGGGGACCAAGAGACCCAGTACTTC	CASSKPRGDQETQYF